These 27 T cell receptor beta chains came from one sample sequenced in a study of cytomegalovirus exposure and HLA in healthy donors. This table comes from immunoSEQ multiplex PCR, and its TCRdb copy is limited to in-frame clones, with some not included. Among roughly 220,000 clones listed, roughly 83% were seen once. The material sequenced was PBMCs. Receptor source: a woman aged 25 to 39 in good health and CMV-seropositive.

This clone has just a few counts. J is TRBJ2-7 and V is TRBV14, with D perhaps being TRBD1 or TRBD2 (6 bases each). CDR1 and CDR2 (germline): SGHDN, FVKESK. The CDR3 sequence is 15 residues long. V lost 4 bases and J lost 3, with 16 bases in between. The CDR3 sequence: CASSPRDTTIYEQYF. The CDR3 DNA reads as TGTGCCAGCAGCCCGCGGGACACTACGATCTACGAGCAGTACTTC.

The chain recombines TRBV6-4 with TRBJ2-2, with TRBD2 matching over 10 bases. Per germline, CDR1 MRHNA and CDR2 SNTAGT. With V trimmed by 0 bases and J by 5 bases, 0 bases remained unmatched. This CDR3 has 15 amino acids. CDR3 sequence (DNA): TGTGCCAGCAGTGACTCGACTAGCGGGACCGGGGAGCTGTTTTTT. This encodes CASSDSTSGTGELFF.

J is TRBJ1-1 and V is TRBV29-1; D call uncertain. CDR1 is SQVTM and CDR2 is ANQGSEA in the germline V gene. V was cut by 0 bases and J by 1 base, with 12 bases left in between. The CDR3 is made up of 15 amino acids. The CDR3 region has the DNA TGCAGCGTTGAAGATCTGAAGGATGCGAACACTGAAGCTTTCTTT. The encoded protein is CSVEDLKDANTEAFF.

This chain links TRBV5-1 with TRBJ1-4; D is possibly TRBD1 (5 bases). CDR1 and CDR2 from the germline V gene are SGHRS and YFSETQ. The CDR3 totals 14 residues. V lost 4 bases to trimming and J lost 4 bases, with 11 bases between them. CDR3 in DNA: TGCGCCAGCAGCCGGGGCGAGCATAATGAAAAACTGTTTTTT. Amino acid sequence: CASSRGEHNEKLFF. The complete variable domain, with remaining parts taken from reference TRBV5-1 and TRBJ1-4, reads KAGVTQTPRYLIKTRGQQVTLSCSPISGHRSVSWYQQTPGQGLQFLFEYFSETQRNKGNFPGRFSGRQFSNSRSEMNVSTLELGDSALYLCASSRGEHNEKLFFGSGTQLSVL.

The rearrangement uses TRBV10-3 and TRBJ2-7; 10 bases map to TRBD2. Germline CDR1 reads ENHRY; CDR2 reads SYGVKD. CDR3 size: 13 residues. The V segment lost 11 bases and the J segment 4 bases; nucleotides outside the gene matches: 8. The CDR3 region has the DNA TGTGCCTCGCGAGGAGCGGGAGGGTACGAGCAGTACTTC. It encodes CASRGAGGYEQYF.

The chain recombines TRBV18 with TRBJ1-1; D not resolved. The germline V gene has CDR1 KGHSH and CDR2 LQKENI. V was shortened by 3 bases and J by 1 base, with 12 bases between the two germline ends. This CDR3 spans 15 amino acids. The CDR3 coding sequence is TGTGCCAGCTCACCGCCGACATCACGGAACACTGAAGCTTTCTTT. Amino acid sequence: CASSPPTSRNTEAFF. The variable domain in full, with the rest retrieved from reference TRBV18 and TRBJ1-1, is NAGVMQNPRHLVRRRGQEARLRCSPMKGHSHVYWYRQLPEEGLKFMVYLQKENIIDESGMPKERFSAEFPKEGPSILRIQQVVRGDSAAYFCASSPPTSRNTEAFFGQGTRLTVV.

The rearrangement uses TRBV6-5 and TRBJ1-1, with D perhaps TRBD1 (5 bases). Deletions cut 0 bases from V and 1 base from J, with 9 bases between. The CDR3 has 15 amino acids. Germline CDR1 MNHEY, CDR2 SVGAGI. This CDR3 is CASSYSRQSNTEAFF. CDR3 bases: TGTGCCAGCAGTTACTCCCGACAGTCGAACACTGAAGCTTTCTTT.

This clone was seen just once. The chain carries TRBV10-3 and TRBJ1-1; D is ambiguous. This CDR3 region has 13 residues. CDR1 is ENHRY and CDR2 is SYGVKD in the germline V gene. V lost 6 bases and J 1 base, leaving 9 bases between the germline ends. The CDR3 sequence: CAIRKEENTEAFF. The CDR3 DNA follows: TGTGCCATCAGAAAGGAAGAGAACACTGAAGCTTTCTTT.

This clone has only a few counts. The CDR3 loop is CAISENDRKHEQYF. The CDR3 bases are TGTGCCATCAGTGAAAACGACAGAAAACACGAGCAGTACTTC. V is TRBV10-3 and J is TRBJ2-7; D may be TRBD1 (5 bases). Trimming shortened V by 3 bases and J by 5 bases, and 14 bases separated the two germline ends. Germline assignment: CDR1 ENHRY and CDR2 SYGVKD. This CDR3 is built from 14 residues.

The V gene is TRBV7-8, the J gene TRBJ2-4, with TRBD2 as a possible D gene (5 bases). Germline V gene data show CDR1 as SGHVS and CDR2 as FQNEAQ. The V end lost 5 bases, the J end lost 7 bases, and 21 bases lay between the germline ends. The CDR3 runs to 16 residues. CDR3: CASSRGTADFRNIQYF. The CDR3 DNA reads TGTGCCAGCAGCAGAGGAACAGCGGACTTCAGGAACATTCAGTACTTC.

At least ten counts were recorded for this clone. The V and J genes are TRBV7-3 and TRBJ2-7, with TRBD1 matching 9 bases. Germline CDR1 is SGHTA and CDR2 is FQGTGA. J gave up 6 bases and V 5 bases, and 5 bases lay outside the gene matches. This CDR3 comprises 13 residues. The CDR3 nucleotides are TGTGCCAGCAGCCCCACAGGGGGCGGCGAGCAGTACTTC. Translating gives CASSPTGGGEQYF. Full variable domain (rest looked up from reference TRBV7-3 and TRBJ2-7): GAGVSQTPSNKVTEKGKYVELRCDPISGHTALYWYRQSLGQGPEFLIYFQGTGAADDSGLPNDRFFAVRPEGSVSTLKIQRTERGDSAVYLCASSPTGGGEQYFGPGTRLTVT.

The CDR3 loop reads CASSLQGRGEQYF. The DNA for the CDR3 is TGTGCCAGCAGCTTACAGGGTCGGGGCGAACAGTACTTC. The chain is built from TRBV11-2 and TRBJ2-7; D may correspond to TRBD1 or TRBD2 (5 bases each). CDR1 is SGHAT, CDR2 FQNNGV, per germline. With 2 bases removed from V and 10 bases from J, the gap between germline ends came to 15 bases. There are 13 residues in the CDR3.

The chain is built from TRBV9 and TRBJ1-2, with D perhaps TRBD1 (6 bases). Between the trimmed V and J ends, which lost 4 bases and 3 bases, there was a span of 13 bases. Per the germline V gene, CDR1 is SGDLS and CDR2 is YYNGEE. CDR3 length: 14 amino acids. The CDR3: CASSPQGMDYGYTF. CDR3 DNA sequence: TGTGCCAGCAGCCCGCAGGGGATGGACTATGGCTACACCTTC.

This CDR3 is CASSEVGGGYEQYF. In DNA, the CDR3 is TGTGCCAGCAGTGAAGTGGGAGGGGGCTACGAGCAGTACTTC. V and J are TRBV6-1 and TRBJ2-7, with a tentative D call TRBD2 (7 bases). There are 14 residues in the CDR3. The V gene lost 1 base and the J gene lost 3 bases, with 10 bases spanning the gap. Germline V CDR1 and CDR2: MNHNS, SASEGT.

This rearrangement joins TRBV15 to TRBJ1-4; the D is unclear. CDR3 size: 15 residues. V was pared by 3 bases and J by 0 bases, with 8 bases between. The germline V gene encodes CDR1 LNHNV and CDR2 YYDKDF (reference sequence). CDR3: CATSRGFTTNEKLFF. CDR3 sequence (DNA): TGTGCCACCAGCAGGGGGTTTACAACTAATGAAAAACTGTTTTTT.

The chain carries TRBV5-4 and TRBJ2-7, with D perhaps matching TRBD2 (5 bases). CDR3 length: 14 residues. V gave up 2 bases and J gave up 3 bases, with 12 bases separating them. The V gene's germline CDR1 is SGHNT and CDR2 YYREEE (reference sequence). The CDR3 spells CASSLGLGNYEQYF. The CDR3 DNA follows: TGTGCCAGCAGCTTAGGACTGGGGAACTACGAGCAGTACTTC.

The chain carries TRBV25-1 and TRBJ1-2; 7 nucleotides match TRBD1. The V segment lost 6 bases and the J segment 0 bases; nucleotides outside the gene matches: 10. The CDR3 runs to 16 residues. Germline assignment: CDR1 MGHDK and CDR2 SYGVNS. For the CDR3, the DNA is TGTGCCAGCAGCCCGTCTAAGACAGGGACTAACTATGGCTACACCTTC. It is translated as CASSPSKTGTNYGYTF.

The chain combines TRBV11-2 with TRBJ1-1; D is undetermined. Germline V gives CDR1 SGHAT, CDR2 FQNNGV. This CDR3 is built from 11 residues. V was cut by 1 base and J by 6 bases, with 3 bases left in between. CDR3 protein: CASSLGPEAFF. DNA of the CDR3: TGTGCCAGCAGCTTAGGCCCTGAAGCTTTCTTT.

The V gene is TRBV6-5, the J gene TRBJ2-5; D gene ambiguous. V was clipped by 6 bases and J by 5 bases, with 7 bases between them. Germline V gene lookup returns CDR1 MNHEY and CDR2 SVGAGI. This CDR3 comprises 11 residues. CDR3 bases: TGTGCCAGCAGACGGTCGGAGACCCAGTACTTC. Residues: CASRRSETQYF.

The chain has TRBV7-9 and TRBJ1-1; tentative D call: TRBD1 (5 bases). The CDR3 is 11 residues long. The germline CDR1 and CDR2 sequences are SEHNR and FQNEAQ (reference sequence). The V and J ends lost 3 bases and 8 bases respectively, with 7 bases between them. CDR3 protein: CASSFWGEAFF. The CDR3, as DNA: TGTGCCAGCAGCTTTTGGGGGGAAGCTTTCTTT.

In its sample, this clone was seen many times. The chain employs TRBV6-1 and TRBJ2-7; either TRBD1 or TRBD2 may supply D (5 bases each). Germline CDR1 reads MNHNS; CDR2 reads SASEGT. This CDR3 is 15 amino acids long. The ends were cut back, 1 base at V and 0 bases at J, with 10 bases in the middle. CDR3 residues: CASSEGAGSSYEQYF. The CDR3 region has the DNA TGTGCCAGCAGTGAAGGGGCAGGGAGCTCCTACGAGCAGTACTTC.

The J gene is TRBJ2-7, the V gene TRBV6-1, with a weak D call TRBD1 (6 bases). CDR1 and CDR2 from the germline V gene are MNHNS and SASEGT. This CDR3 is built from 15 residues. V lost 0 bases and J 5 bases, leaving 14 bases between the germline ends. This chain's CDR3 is CASSEALQGNHEQYF. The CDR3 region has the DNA TGTGCCAGCAGTGAAGCGCTTCAGGGGAACCACGAGCAGTACTTC.

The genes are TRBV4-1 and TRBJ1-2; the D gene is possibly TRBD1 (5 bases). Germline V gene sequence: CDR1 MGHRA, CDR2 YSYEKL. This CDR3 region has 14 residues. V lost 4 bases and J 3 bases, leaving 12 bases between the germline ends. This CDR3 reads CASSRIMGDYGYTF. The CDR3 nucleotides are TGCGCCAGCAGCCGAATTATGGGGGACTATGGCTACACCTTC.

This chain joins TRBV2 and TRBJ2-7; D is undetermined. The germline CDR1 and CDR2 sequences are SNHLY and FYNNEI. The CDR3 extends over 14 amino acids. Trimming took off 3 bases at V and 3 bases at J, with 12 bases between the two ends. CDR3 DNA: TGTGCCAGCAGTGACGGGCCCCCTTTCTACGAGCAGTACTTC. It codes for CASSDGPPFYEQYF.

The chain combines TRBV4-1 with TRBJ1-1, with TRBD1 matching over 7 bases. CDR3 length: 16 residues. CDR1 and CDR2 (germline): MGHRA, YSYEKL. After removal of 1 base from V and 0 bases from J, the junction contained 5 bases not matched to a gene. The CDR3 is CASSQVPQGVNTEAFF. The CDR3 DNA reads TGCGCCAGCAGCCAAGTTCCCCAGGGGGTGAACACTGAAGCTTTCTTT.

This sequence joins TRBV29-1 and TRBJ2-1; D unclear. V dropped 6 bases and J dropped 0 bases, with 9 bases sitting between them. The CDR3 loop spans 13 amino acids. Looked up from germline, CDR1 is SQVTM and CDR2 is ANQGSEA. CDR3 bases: TGCAGCGTACGAGGAAGCTCCTACAATGAGCAGTTCTTC. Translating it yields CSVRGSSYNEQFF.

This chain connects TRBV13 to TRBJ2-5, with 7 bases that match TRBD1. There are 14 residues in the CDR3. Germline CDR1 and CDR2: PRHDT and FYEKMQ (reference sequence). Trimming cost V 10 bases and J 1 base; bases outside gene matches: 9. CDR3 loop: CATKTGSLQETQYF. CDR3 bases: TGTGCCACCAAGACAGGGAGCCTCCAAGAGACCCAGTACTTC.